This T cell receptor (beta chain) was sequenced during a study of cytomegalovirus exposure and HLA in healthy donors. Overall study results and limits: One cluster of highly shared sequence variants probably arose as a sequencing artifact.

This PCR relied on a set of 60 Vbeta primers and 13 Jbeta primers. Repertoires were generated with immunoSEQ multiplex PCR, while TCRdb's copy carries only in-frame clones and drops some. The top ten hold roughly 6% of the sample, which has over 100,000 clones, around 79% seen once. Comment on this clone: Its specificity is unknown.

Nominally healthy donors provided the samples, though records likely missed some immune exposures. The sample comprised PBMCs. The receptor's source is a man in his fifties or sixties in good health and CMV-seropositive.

The CDR3 DNA sequence: TGTGCCAGCAGCTTAGCCTTAGCGGGGGGGCCTCGGGAGCAGTACTTC. Translated, it gives CASSLALAGGPREQYF. J is TRBJ2-7 and V is TRBV11-2; 11 bases are shared with TRBD2. This CDR3 comprises 16 residues. The trim removed 1 base at V and 7 bases at J, leaving 9 bases unmatched. Germline V CDR1 and CDR2: SGHAT, FQNNGV.